This TCR beta chain was retrieved from a study of long-term antiretroviral therapy in people with HIV. Across the whole study: Samples from the earliest time points predate the 2015 immediate-ART recommendation by about a decade. General study results and limits: Drawn between about 2003 and 2017, the blood was possibly obtained under older ART regimens.

The CDR3 contains 15 residues. V gave up 5 bases and J gave up 7 bases, with 15 bases separating them. The germline CDR1 and CDR2 sequences are SEHNR and FQNEAQ (reference sequence). The libraries were made with immunoSEQ v3.0 at survey level. Sequencing of each sample targeted about 35,000-50,000 T-cell genomes. Produced via immunoSEQ multiplex PCR; TCRdb's table is partial and in-frame only. The sample lists almost 35,000 clones, over 85% occurring once. Notes on this clone: Its antigen is not identified.

The chain links TRBV7-9 to TRBJ1-6; maybe TRBD1 (5 bases). The input for sequencing was unsorted PBMCs, taken around 5.5 years after starting antiretroviral therapy. This TCR was recovered from a woman aged 45 to 65 with HIV. CDR3 sequence (DNA): TGTGCCAGCAGCCCCGGAGCACAGGTCAATTCACCCCTCCACTTT. Translating it yields CASSPGAQVNSPLHF.